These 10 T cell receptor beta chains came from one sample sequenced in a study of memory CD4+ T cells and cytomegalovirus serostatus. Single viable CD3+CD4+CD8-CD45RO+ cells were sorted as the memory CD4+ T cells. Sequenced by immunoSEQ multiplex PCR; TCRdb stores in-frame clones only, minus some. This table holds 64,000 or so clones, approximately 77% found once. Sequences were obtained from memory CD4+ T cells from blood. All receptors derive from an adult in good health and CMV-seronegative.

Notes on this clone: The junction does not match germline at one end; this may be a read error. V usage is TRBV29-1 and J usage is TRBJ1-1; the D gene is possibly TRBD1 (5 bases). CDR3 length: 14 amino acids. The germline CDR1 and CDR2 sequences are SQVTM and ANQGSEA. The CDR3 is CSAERTGRDTEAFF. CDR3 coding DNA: TGCAGCGCTGAACGAACGGGGCGCGACACTGAAGCTTTCTTT.

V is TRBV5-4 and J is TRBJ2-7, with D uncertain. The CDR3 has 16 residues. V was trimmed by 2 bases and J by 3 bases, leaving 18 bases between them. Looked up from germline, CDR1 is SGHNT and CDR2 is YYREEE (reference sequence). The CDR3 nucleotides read TGTGCCAGCAGCTTTGACCCCCAGCTGAGTTTCTACGAGCAGTACTTC. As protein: CASSFDPQLSFYEQYF. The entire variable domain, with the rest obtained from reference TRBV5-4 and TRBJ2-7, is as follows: ETGVTQSPTHLIKTRGQQVTLRCSSQSGHNTVSWYQQALGQGPQFIFQYYREEENGRGNFPPRFSGLQFPNYSSELNVNALELDDSALYLCASSFDPQLSFYEQYFGPGTRLTVT.

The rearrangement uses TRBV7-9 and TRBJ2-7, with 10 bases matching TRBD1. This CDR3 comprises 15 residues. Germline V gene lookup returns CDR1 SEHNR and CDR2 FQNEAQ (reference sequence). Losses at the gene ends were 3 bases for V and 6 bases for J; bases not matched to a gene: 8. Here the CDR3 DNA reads TGTGCCAGCAGCTTCTCCGGGACAGGGGATCCCGAGCAGTACTTC. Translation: CASSFSGTGDPEQYF.

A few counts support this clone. The CDR3 DNA reads as TGTGCCAGCAGCGTAGGACCGGGGATGGGGGCCACTGAAGCTTTCTTT. Residues: CASSVGPGMGATEAFF. The rearrangement links TRBV9 to TRBJ1-1; TRBD1 is a possible D gene (6 bases). Trimming removed 0 bases at V and 4 bases at J, with 16 bases between. The V gene's germline CDR1 is SGDLS and CDR2 YYNGEE. CDR3 length equals 16 residues.

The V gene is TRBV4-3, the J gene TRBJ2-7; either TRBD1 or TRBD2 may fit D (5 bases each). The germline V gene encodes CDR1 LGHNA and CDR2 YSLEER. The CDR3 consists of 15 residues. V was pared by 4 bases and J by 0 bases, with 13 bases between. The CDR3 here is CASSRGTSSSYEQYF. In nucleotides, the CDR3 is TGCGCCAGCAGCCGAGGGACGTCGAGCTCCTACGAGCAGTACTTC.

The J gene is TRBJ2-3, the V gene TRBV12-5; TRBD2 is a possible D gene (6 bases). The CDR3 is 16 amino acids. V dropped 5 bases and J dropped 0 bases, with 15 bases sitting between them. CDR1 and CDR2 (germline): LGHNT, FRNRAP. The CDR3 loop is CASGLGTSASTDTQYF. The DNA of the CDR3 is TGTGCTAGTGGTCTGGGGACTTCAGCTAGCACAGATACGCAGTATTTT.

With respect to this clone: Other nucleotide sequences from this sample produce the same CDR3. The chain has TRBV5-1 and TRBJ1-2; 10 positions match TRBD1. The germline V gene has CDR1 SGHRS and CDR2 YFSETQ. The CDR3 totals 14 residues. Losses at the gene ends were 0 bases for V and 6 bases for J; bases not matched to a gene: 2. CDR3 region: CASSLEGQGDGYTF. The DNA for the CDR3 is TGCGCCAGCAGCTTGGAAGGACAGGGGGATGGCTACACCTTC.

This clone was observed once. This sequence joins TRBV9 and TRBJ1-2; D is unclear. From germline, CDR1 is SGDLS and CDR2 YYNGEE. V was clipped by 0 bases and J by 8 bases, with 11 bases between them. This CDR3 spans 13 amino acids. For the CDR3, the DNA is TGTGCCAGCAGCGTAGATCGGGGAAGGGGCTACACCTTC. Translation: CASSVDRGRGYTF.

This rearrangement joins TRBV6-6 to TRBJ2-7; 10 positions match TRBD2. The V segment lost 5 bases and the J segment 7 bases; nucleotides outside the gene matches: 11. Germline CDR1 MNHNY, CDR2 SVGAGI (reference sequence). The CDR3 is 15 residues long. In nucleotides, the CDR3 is TGTGCCAGCAGTCTAGGACTAGCGGCCACGGGTGAGCAGTACTTC. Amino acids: CASSLGLAATGEQYF.

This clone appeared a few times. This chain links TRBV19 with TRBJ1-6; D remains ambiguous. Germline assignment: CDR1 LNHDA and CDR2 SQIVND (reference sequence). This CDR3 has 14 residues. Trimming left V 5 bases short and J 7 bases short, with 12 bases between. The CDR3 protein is CASSRDSGNSPLHF. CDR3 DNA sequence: TGTGCCAGTAGTCGGGATTCAGGAAATTCACCCCTCCACTTT.